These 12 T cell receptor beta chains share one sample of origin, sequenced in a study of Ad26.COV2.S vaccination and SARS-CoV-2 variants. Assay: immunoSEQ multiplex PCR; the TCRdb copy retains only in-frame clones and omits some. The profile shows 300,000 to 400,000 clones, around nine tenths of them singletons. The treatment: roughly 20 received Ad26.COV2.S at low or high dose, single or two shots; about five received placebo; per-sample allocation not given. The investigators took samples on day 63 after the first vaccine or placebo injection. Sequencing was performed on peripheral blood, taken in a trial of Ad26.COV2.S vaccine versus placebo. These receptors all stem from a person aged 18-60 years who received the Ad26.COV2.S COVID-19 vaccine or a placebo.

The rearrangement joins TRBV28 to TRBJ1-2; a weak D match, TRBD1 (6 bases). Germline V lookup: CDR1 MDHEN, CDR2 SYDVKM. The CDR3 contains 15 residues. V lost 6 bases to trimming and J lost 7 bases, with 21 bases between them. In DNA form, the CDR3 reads TGTGCCAGCAGCCCGAAAACAGACAGGTTTCCTGGCTACACCTTC. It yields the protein CASSPKTDRFPGYTF.

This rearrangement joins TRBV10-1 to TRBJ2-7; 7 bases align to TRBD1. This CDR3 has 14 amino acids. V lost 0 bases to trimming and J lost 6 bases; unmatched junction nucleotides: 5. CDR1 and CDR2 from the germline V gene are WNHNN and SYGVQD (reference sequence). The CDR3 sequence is CASSESNNRGEQYF. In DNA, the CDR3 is TGCGCCAGCAGTGAGTCGAATAACAGGGGCGAGCAGTACTTC.

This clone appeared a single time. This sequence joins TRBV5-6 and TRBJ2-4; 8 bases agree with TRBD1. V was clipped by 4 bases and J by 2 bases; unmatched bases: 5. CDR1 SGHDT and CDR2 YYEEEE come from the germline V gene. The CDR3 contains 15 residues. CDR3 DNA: TGTGCCAGCAGCCCGGACAGGGCGACCAAAAACATTCAGTACTTC. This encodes CASSPDRATKNIQYF.

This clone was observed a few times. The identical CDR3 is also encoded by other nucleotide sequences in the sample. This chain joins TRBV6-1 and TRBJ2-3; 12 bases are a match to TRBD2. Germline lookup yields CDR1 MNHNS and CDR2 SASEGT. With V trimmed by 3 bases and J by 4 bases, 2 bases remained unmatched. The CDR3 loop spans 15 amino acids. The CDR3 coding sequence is TGTGCCAGCAGTGAGCTAGCGGGAGGGCCAGATACGCAGTATTTT. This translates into CASSELAGGPDTQYF.

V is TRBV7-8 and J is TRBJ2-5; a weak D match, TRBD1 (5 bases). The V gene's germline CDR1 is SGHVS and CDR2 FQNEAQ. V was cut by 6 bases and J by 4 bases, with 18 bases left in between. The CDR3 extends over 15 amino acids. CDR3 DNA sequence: TGTGCCAGCAGGAAAGACGTATGGGGCTTAGAGACCCAGTACTTC. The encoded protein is CASRKDVWGLETQYF.

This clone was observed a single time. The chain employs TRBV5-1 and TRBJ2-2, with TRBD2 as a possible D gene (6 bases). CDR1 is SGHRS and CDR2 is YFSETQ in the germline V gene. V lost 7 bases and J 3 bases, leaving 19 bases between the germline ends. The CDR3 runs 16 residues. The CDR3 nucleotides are TGCGCCAGCGTCGGAGGTTCGGGGGAGGACACCGGGGAGCTGTTTTTT. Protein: CASVGGSGEDTGELFF. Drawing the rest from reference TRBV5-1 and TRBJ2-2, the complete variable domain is KAGVTQTPRYLIKTRGQQVTLSCSPISGHRSVSWYQQTPGQGLQFLFEYFSETQRNKGNFPGRFSGRQFSNSRSEMNVSTLELGDSALYLCASVGGSGEDTGELFFGEGSRLTVL.

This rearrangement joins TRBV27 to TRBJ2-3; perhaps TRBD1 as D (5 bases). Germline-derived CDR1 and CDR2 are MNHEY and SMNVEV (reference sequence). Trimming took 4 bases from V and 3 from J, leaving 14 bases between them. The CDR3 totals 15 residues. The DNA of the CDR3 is TGTGCCAGCAGTTCCCAGGGTGCAGGGACAGATACGCAGTATTTT. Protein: CASSSQGAGTDTQYF.

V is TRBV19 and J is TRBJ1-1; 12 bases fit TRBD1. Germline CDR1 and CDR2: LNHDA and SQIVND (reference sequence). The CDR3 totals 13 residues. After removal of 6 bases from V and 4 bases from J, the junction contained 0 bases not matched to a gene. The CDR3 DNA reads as TGTGCCAGTAGGGGACAGGGGGCCACTGAAGCTTTCTTT. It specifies CASRGQGATEAFF.

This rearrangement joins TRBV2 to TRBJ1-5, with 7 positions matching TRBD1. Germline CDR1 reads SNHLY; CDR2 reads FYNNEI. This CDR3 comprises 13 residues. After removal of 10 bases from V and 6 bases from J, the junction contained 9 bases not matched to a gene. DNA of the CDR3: TGTGCCACCGCAGACAGGGAGGTTCAGCCCCAGCATTTT. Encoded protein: CATADREVQPQHF.

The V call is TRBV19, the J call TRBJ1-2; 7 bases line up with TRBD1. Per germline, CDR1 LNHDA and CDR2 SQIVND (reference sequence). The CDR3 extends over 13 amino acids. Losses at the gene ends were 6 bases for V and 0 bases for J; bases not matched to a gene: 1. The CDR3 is CASRDRTNYGYTF. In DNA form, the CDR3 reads TGTGCCAGTAGGGACAGGACTAACTATGGCTACACCTTC.

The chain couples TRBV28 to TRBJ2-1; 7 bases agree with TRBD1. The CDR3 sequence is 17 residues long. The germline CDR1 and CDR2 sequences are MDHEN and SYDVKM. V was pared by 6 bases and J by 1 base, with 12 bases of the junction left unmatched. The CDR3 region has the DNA TGTGCCAGCAGCCCCTTCCCGACAGGGAAGTCCTACAATGAGCAGTTCTTC. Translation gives CASSPFPTGKSYNEQFF.

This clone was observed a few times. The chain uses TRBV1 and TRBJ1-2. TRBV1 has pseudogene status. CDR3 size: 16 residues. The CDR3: CTSSQEKRDGVYGYTF. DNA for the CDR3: TGCACCAGCAGCCAAGAGAAGAGGGACGGCGTATATGGCTACACCTTC.